What follows is one TCR beta chain and its context. What it binds is unknown. The entry originates in a study of shared clonotypes between healthy human individuals. Regarding the study as a whole: Though the depth was large, rarefaction showed that sorted-subset sequencing was incomplete.

This table comes from immunoSEQ multiplex PCR, and its TCRdb copy is limited to in-frame clones, with some not included. The table shows fewer than 2.5 million clones, with 80% to 95% occurring only once. The sample was naive CD4+ T cells from PBMCs. Regarding subset: CD45RA+ positively selected. This TCR derives from a young man in good health. Some clones in this sample may be carry-over from other donors' samples.

The CDR3 sequence: CASTGRLASSYEQYF. The DNA for the CDR3 is TGTGCCAGCACGGGACGACTAGCGAGCTCCTACGAGCAGTACTTC. The gene calls are TRBV28 and TRBJ2-7, with 8 bases identical to TRBD2. The CDR3 consists of 15 residues. V trimming: 7 bases; J trimming: 0 bases; junction bases outside the gene matches: 8. CDR1 is MDHEN and CDR2 is SYDVKM in the germline V gene.